This T cell receptor beta chain was identified in a study of blood T cell repertoires in COVID-19. V was trimmed by 0 bases and J by 4 bases, leaving 18 bases between them. CDR1 LGHNA and CDR2 YNFKEQ come from the germline V gene. The CDR3 runs 18 residues. Clones were sequenced by immunoSEQ multiplex PCR, and TCRdb holds only the in-frame ones, with some missing. This sample carries roughly 430,000 clones, roughly 87% of them seen once, and the ten largest clones take roughly 2%. The specimen sequenced was PBMCs or T cells enriched from blood (not recorded which). The receptor comes from a woman in her thirties or forties with acute COVID-19. The chain recombines TRBV4-2 with TRBJ2-2; possibly TRBD2 for D (7 bases). CDR3 residues: CASSQDKRLGGGTGELFF. The CDR3, as DNA: TGTGCCAGCAGCCAAGATAAGAGGTTGGGAGGGGGCACCGGGGAGCTGTTTTTT.